This entry lists 6 T cell receptor beta chains sequenced from one sample in a study of blood T cell repertoires in COVID-19. Assay: immunoSEQ multiplex PCR; the TCRdb copy retains only in-frame clones and omits some. The sample lists about 150,000 clones; around 83% were seen once. The material sequenced was peripheral blood. The receptor set was obtained from a woman in her 70s who had recovered from COVID-19.

The chain couples TRBV18 to TRBJ2-3; D unresolved. V lost 3 bases and J lost 1, with 8 bases in between. This CDR3 has 14 residues. Germline V gives CDR1 KGHSH, CDR2 LQKENI. The CDR3 is CASSPGRGTDTQYF. As DNA, the CDR3 is TGTGCCAGCTCACCCGGCCGGGGCACAGATACGCAGTATTTT.

Only one count was recorded for this clone. The chain couples TRBV7-9 to TRBJ1-1; a possible D gene is TRBD1 (5 bases). CDR3 size: 11 residues. Germline loops: CDR1 SEHNR, CDR2 FQNEAQ (reference sequence). Trimming pared 5 bases from V and 8 bases from J, leaving 9 bases between. CDR3 loop: CASSRGEEAFF. CDR3 DNA sequence: TGTGCCAGCAGCCGGGGGGAAGAAGCTTTCTTT.

The chain carries TRBV9 and TRBJ1-4; the match to TRBD1 covers 10 bases. Germline values: CDR1 SGDLS, CDR2 YYNGEE. The CDR3 runs 14 residues. V dropped 6 bases and J dropped 4; count of bases not matched to a gene: 3. CDR3 nucleotides: TGTGCCAGCACCCGGACAGGGGGTAATGAAAAACTGTTTTTT. Its protein is CASTRTGGNEKLFF.

The sample holds a few counts of this clone. The chain links TRBV7-2 to TRBJ2-3; 7 bases are a match to TRBD2. The V gene's germline CDR1 is SGHTA and CDR2 FQGNSA. The CDR3 sequence is 16 residues long. Unmatched junction bases numbered 7, after V lost 0 bases and J lost 4 bases. Written as DNA, the CDR3 is TGTGCCAGCAGCTTAGCCGTAGCGGGCCATTCAGATACGCAGTATTTT. Translated: CASSLAVAGHSDTQYF.

The chain joins TRBV19 to TRBJ2-1; 13 bases agree with TRBD2. The V gene's germline CDR1 is LNHDA and CDR2 SQIVND (reference sequence). The junction had 6 bases not matched to a gene; V was cut back by 3 bases and J by 1 base. The length of the CDR3 is 18 residues. As DNA, the CDR3 is TGTGCCAGTAGTATGCTAATACTAGCGGGAGGGTCCTACAATGAGCAGTTCTTC. Residues: CASSMLILAGGSYNEQFF.

V is TRBV10-3 and J is TRBJ2-5, with TRBD2 identical over 8 bases. Germline CDR1 and CDR2: ENHRY and SYGVKD. The CDR3 spans 14 residues. V trimming: 0 bases; J trimming: 4 bases; junction bases outside the gene matches: 1. The CDR3 DNA sequence: TGTGCCATCAGTGAGTCGCGGGGGGCAGAGACCCAGTACTTC. Translation: CAISESRGAETQYF.